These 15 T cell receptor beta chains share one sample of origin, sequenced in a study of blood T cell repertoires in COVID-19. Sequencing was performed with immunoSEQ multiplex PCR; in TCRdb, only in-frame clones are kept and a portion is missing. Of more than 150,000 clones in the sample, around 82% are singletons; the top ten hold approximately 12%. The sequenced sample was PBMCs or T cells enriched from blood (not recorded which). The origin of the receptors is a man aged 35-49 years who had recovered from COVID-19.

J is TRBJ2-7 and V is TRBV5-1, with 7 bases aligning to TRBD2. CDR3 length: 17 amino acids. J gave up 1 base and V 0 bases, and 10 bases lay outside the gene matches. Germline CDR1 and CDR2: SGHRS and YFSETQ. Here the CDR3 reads CASSLGPQAGDSYEQYV. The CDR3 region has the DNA TGCGCCAGCAGCTTGGGCCCCCAGGCGGGAGATTCCTACGAGCAGTACGTC.

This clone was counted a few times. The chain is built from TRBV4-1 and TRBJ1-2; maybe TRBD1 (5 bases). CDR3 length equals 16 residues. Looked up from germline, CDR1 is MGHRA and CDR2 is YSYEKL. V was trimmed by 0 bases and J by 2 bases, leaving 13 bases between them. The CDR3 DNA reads TGCGCCAGCAGCCAAGATCGTAGGGGCGCGAACTATGGCTACACCTTC. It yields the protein CASSQDRRGANYGYTF.

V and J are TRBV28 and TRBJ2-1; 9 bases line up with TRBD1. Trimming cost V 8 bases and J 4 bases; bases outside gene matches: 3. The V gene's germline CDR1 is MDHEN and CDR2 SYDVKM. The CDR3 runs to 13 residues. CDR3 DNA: TGTGCCAGCCGGGACAGGGCTTACAATGAGCAGTTCTTC. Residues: CASRDRAYNEQFF.

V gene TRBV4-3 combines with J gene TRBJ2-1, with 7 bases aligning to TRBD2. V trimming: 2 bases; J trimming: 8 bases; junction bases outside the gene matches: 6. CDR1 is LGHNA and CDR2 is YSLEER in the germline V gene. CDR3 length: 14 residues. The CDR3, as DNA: TGCGCCAGCAGCCAACTACGCGGGAGTGATGAGCAGTTCTTC. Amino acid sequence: CASSQLRGSDEQFF.

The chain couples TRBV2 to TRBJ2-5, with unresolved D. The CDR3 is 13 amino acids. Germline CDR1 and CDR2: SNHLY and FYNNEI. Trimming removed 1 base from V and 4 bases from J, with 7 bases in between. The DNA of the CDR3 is TGTGCCAGCAGTGAAGGCCTCGGAGAGACCCAGTACTTC. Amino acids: CASSEGLGETQYF. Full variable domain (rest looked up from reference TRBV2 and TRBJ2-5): EPEVTQTPSHQVTQMGQEVILRCVPISNHLYFYWYRQILGQKVEFLVSFYNNEISEKSEIFDDQFSVERPDGSNFTLKIRSTKLEDSAMYFCASSEGLGETQYFGPGTRLLVL.

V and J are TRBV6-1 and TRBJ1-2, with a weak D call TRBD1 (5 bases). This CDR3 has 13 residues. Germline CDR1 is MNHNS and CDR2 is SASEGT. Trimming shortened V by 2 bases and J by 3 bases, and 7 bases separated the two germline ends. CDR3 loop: CASSETGYYGYTF. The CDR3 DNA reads TGTGCCAGCAGTGAAACAGGATACTATGGCTACACCTTC.

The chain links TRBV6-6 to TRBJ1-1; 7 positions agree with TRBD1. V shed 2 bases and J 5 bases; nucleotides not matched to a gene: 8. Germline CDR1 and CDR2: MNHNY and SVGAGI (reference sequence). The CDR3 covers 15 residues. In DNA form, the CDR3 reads TGTGCCAGCAGTTACCAAACAGGGGCGGGAACTGAAGCTTTCTTT. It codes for CASSYQTGAGTEAFF.

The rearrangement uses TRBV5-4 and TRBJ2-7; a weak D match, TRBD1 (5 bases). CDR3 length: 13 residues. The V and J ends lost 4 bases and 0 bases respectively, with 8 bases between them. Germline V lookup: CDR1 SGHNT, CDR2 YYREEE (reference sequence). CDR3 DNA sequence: TGTGCCAGCAGCGTGCAGGGCTCCTACGAGCAGTACTTC. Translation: CASSVQGSYEQYF.

The CDR3 loop is CASSIGWTGGLVETQYF. Here the CDR3 DNA reads TGTGCCAGTAGTATAGGATGGACAGGAGGGCTAGTCGAGACCCAGTACTTC. J is TRBJ2-5 and V is TRBV19; TRBD1 might be the D (7 bases). Germline-derived CDR1 and CDR2 are LNHDA and SQIVND (reference sequence). Trimming removed 1 base at V and 5 bases at J, with 20 bases between. The CDR3 is made up of 17 amino acids.

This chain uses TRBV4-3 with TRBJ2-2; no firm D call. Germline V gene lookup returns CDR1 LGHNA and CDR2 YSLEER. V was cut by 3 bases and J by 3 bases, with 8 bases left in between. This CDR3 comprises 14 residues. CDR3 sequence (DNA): TGCGCCAGCAGCCATAGTACCGACACCGGGGAGCTGTTTTTT. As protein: CASSHSTDTGELFF.

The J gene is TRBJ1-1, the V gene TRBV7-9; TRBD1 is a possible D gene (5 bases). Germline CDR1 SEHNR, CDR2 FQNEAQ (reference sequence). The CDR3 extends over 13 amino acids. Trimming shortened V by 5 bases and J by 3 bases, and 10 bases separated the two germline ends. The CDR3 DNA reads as TGTGCCAGCAGCCCGCGACAGTACACTGAAGCTTTCTTT. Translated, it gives CASSPRQYTEAFF. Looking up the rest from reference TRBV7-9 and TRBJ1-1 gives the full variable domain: DTGVSQNPRHKITKRGQNVTFRCDPISEHNRLYWYRQTLGQGPEFLTYFQNEAQLEKSRLLSDRFSAERPKGSFSTLEIQRTEQGDSAMYLCASSPRQYTEAFFGQGTRLTVV.

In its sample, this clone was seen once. DNA of the CDR3: TGTGCCGAATCGGGTAGCGAGGCGAACGAGCAGTACGTC. It codes for CAESGSEANEQYV. V and J are TRBV30 and TRBJ2-7; possible D gene TRBD2, 5 bases. CDR1 GTSNPN and CDR2 SVGIG come from the germline V gene (reference sequence). This CDR3 has 13 amino acids. Trimming removed 8 bases from V and 5 bases from J, with 19 bases in between.

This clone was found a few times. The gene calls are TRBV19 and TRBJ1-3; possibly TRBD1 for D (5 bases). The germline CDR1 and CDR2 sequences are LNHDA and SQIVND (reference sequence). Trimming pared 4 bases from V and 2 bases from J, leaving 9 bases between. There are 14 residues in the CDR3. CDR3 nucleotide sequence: TGTGCCAGTAGTACCCAGGGTACTGGAAACACCATATATTTT. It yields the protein CASSTQGTGNTIYF.

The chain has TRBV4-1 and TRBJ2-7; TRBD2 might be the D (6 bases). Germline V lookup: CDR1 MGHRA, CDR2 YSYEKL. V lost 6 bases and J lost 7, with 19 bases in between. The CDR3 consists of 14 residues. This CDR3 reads CASSPPGGIGEQYF. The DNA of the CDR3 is TGCGCCAGCAGTCCCCCTGGGGGGATTGGGGAGCAGTACTTC.

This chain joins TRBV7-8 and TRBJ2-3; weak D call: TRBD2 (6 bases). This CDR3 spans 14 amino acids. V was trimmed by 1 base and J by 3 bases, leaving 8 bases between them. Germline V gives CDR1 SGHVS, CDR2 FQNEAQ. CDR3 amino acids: CASSLGGTTDTQYF. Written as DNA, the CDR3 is TGTGCCAGCAGCTTAGGAGGGACTACAGATACGCAGTATTTT.